These 27 T cell receptor beta chains came from one sample sequenced in a study of long-term antiretroviral therapy in people with HIV. Run at survey level, the immunoSEQ assay was version v3.0. Generated by immunoSEQ multiplex PCR, the TCRdb table keeps only in-frame clones and is missing some. The sample yields roughly 9,000 clones, over 75% seen once. The sequencing used unsorted PBMCs, collected 0.4 years before starting antiretroviral therapy. The receptors were gathered from a man aged 25 to 40 with HIV.

J is TRBJ2-7 and V is TRBV7-2; 12 positions agree with TRBD2. This CDR3 is 14 amino acids long. V shed 3 bases, J shed 4 bases, and the junction held 1 base outside the gene matches. The V gene's germline CDR1 is SGHTA and CDR2 FQGNSA. The CDR3 DNA reads TGTGCCAGCAGCTTTACTAGCGGGGGGTACGAGCAGTACTTC. Residues: CASSFTSGGYEQYF.

The chain has TRBV28 and TRBJ2-1, with 8 bases identical to TRBD2. V lost 8 bases and J lost 2; bases outside the gene matches: 8. The CDR3 extends over 15 amino acids. CDR1 and CDR2 from the germline V gene are MDHEN and SYDVKM. The CDR3 DNA is TGTGCCAGCCTCTTTAGCGGGGTCGCCTACAATGAGCAGTTCTTC. As protein: CASLFSGVAYNEQFF.

In this sample, this clone is medium-sized. This chain's CDR3 is CASSQAGASGAFF. The CDR3 nucleotides read TGCGCCAGCAGCCAAGCAGGAGCCTCGGGAGCTTTCTTT. J is TRBJ1-1 and V is TRBV4-3, with D unclear. Germline lookup yields CDR1 LGHNA and CDR2 YSLEER. The length of the CDR3 is 13 residues. V was cut by 1 base and J by 10 bases, with 13 bases left in between.

The gene calls are TRBV7-9 and TRBJ1-1; D not certain. The V gene's germline CDR1 is SEHNR and CDR2 FQNEAQ (reference sequence). V was trimmed by 1 base and J by 4 bases, leaving 13 bases between them. The CDR3 extends over 15 amino acids. The CDR3 loop is CASSLGEGEGTEAFF. The CDR3 DNA is TGTGCCAGCAGCTTAGGGGAGGGAGAGGGCACTGAAGCTTTCTTT.

The chain uses TRBV7-8 and TRBJ2-7, with D possibly being TRBD2 (5 bases). CDR1 and CDR2 from the germline V gene are SGHVS and FQNEAQ. The V end lost 1 base, the J end lost 1 base, and 5 bases lay between the germline ends. This CDR3 region has 13 residues. DNA for the CDR3: TGTGCCAGCAGCTTAGGGAGGTCCTACGAGCAGTACTTC. Its protein is CASSLGRSYEQYF. The variable domain in full, with the rest retrieved from reference TRBV7-8 and TRBJ2-7, is GAGVSQSPRYKVAKRGQDVALRCDPISGHVSLFWYQQALGQGPEFLTYFQNEAQLDKSGLPSDRFFAERPEGSVSTLKIQRTQQEDSAVYLCASSLGRSYEQYFGPGTRLTVT.

V is TRBV6-5 and J is TRBJ2-1; D may match TRBD1 or TRBD2 (5 bases each). The V and J ends lost 2 bases and 5 bases respectively, with 16 bases between them. CDR3 length: 16 amino acids. Germline V gene lookup returns CDR1 MNHEY and CDR2 SVGAGI. CDR3 DNA sequence: TGTGCCAGCAGTTACGGGGACCTACACCTTAACAATGAGCAGTTCTTC. Translating gives CASSYGDLHLNNEQFF.

The chain is built from TRBV27 and TRBJ1-4, with D hard to call. V gave up 2 bases and J gave up 8 bases, with 15 bases separating them. CDR1 is MNHEY and CDR2 is SMNVEV in the germline V gene (reference sequence). CDR3 length: 15 residues. The DNA for the CDR3 is TGTGCCAGCAGTTTACAGGCATCTTATGGGGAAAAACTGTTTTTT. Translating gives CASSLQASYGEKLFF.

This clone is judged large. The chain is built from TRBV10-3 and TRBJ2-1; a weak D match, TRBD1 (5 bases). Per the germline V gene, CDR1 is ENHRY and CDR2 is SYGVKD. V lost 5 bases, J lost 6 bases, and 5 bases lay in between. The CDR3 length is 11 residues. The chain's CDR3 is CAISQGNEQFF. DNA for the CDR3: TGTGCCATCAGTCAGGGCAATGAGCAGTTCTTC.

The genes are TRBV7-9 and TRBJ2-7; 8 bases are a match to TRBD1. V lost 5 bases, J lost 6 bases, and 12 bases stayed unmatched. CDR3 length: 15 amino acids. CDR1 is SEHNR and CDR2 is FQNEAQ in the germline V gene (reference sequence). The CDR3 DNA is TGTGCCAGCAGCCCCTACAGGGGGAAGTCTTCCGAGCAGTACTTC. As protein: CASSPYRGKSSEQYF.

V gene TRBV19 combines with J gene TRBJ2-1, with TRBD1 identical over 9 bases. Germline values: CDR1 LNHDA, CDR2 SQIVND (reference sequence). This CDR3 is 15 amino acids long. Trimming cost V 5 bases and J 7 bases; bases outside gene matches: 9. The CDR3 region is CASSVQGALGNEQFF. CDR3 coding DNA: TGTGCCAGTAGTGTACAGGGGGCTCTCGGTAATGAGCAGTTCTTC.

The rearrangement links TRBV28 to TRBJ1-5, with TRBD1 matching 8 bases. This CDR3 is 15 amino acids long. Germline-derived CDR1 and CDR2 are MDHEN and SYDVKM. The junction had 12 bases not matched to a gene; V was cut back by 7 bases and J by 7 bases. CDR3 residues: CASTLSGQGQQPQHF. In DNA, the CDR3 is TGTGCCAGCACCCTATCCGGACAGGGCCAACAGCCCCAGCATTTT.

This chain connects TRBV27 to TRBJ2-5; 14 positions match TRBD2. With 4 bases clipped from V and 4 bases from J, the junction kept 8 bases outside the gene matches. The V gene's germline CDR1 is MNHEY and CDR2 SMNVEV (reference sequence). The length of the CDR3 is 17 residues. The CDR3 here is CASSSFGTSGRGETQYF. CDR3 nucleotides: TGTGCCAGCAGTTCTTTCGGGACTAGCGGGAGAGGAGAGACCCAGTACTTC.

The chain is built from TRBV5-1 and TRBJ2-7; D tentatively reads TRBD1 or TRBD2 (5 bases each). This CDR3 is built from 14 residues. Trimming stripped 4 bases from V and 12 bases from J, with 23 bases between. Looked up from germline, CDR1 is SGHRS and CDR2 is YFSETQ. The CDR3 DNA reads TGCGCCAGCAGCCCAACCCCCGGGACGATAAGGTGGTACTTC. This codes for CASSPTPGTIRWYF.

This clone was seen only a few times. The rearrangement joins TRBV28 to TRBJ2-7; D gene ambiguous. Germline CDR1 is MDHEN and CDR2 is SYDVKM. V gave up 6 bases and J gave up 3 bases, with 9 bases separating them. There are 12 residues in the CDR3. Written as DNA, the CDR3 is TGTGCCAGCAGCCAAGACTTCTACGAGCAGTACTTC. It codes for CASSQDFYEQYF.

The V gene is TRBV11-2, the J gene TRBJ2-7, with TRBD1 identical over 8 bases. The J segment lost 0 bases and the V segment lost 2 bases, leaving 3 bases of the junction unmatched. The CDR3 consists of 15 residues. Germline loops: CDR1 SGHAT, CDR2 FQNNGV. CDR3 in DNA: TGTGCCAGCAGCTTAAGCCAGGGGGCCTCCTACGAGCAGTACTTC. Residues: CASSLSQGASYEQYF.

The genes are TRBV5-1 and TRBJ1-1; D call uncertain. Germline V gene data show CDR1 as SGHRS and CDR2 as YFSETQ. Trimming cost V 2 bases and J 5 bases, with 7 bases left between them. CDR3 length equals 12 residues. Written as DNA, the CDR3 is TGCGCCAGCAGCTTCGGAGGGACTGAAGCTTTCTTT. As protein: CASSFGGTEAFF.

The gene calls are TRBV2 and TRBJ1-5; D unclear. Germline V lookup: CDR1 SNHLY, CDR2 FYNNEI. CDR3 length: 13 amino acids. V lost 3 bases and J 7 bases, leaving 10 bases between the germline ends. CDR3 loop: CASSDREGQPQHF. CDR3 DNA: TGTGCCAGCAGTGATAGAGAGGGACAGCCCCAGCATTTT.

The chain uses TRBV28 and TRBJ2-5, with D unclear. This CDR3 is built from 14 residues. The V end lost 3 bases, the J end lost 1 base, and 9 bases lay between the germline ends. Germline values: CDR1 MDHEN, CDR2 SYDVKM. CDR3 in amino acids: CASSFQGSQETQYF. CDR3 in DNA: TGTGCCAGCAGTTTTCAAGGTTCCCAAGAGACCCAGTACTTC. Full variable domain (rest looked up from reference TRBV28 and TRBJ2-5): DVKVTQSSRYLVKRTGEKVFLECVQDMDHENMFWYRQDPGLGLRLIYFSYDVKMKEKGDIPEGYSVSREKKERFSLILESASTNQTSMYLCASSFQGSQETQYFGPGTRLLVL.

The chain recombines TRBV28 with TRBJ1-5, with 9 bases fitting TRBD1. CDR3 length equals 16 residues. The trim removed 6 bases at V and 2 bases at J, leaving 8 bases unmatched. Germline V gene data show CDR1 as MDHEN and CDR2 as SYDVKM. CDR3 coding DNA: TGTGCCAGCAGCCGCACCCGGGACAGGGGCAATCAGCCCCAGCATTTT. The encoded protein is CASSRTRDRGNQPQHF.

This clone showed up just a few times. This rearrangement joins TRBV27 to TRBJ2-4; tentatively, D is TRBD2 (6 bases). The V gene lost 5 bases and the J gene lost 7 bases, with 12 bases spanning the gap. Per germline, CDR1 MNHEY and CDR2 SMNVEV (reference sequence). CDR3 length equals 13 residues. This chain's CDR3 is CASSAGGRNIQYF. CDR3 nucleotides: TGTGCCAGCAGTGCCGGGGGAAGGAACATTCAGTACTTC.

The rearrangement links TRBV5-4 to TRBJ2-7; D possibly matches TRBD1 or TRBD2 (7 bases each). Germline V gene sequence: CDR1 SGHNT, CDR2 YYREEE (reference sequence). The CDR3 runs 16 residues. V was clipped by 0 bases and J by 5 bases, with 18 bases between them. This chain's CDR3 is CASSLGNRGGDHEQYF. Written as DNA, the CDR3 is TGTGCCAGCAGCTTGGGGAACAGGGGAGGGGACCACGAGCAGTACTTC. The entire variable domain, with the rest obtained from reference TRBV5-4 and TRBJ2-7, is as follows: ETGVTQSPTHLIKTRGQQVTLRCSSQSGHNTVSWYQQALGQGPQFIFQYYREEENGRGNFPPRFSGLQFPNYSSELNVNALELDDSALYLCASSLGNRGGDHEQYFGPGTRLTVT.

V gene TRBV5-1 combines with J gene TRBJ1-1, with unresolved D. Per the germline V gene, CDR1 is SGHRS and CDR2 is YFSETQ. Trimming stripped 0 bases from V and 1 base from J, with 10 bases between. This CDR3 has 15 amino acids. The CDR3 DNA reads TGCGCCAGCAGCTTGGCGATACATAAGAACACTGAAGCTTTCTTT. As protein: CASSLAIHKNTEAFF.

This clone was counted between two and nine times. The CDR3 DNA is TGTGCCAGCAGCTTGGACTTGGCGGGCGAGCAGTACTTC. Translation gives CASSLDLAGEQYF. The chain is built from TRBV5-5 and TRBJ2-7, with D possibly being TRBD2 (5 bases). Germline V lookup: CDR1 SGHKS, CDR2 YYEKEE (reference sequence). The CDR3 runs to 13 residues. Trimming removed 0 bases from V and 6 bases from J, with 10 bases in between.

The rearrangement uses TRBV5-5 and TRBJ1-1; D is ambiguous. Looked up from germline, CDR1 is SGHKS and CDR2 is YYEKEE (reference sequence). Trimming left V 0 bases short and J 1 base short, with 7 bases between. The CDR3 totals 14 residues. This CDR3 reads CASSLDSANTEAFF. The CDR3 nucleotides read TGTGCCAGCAGCTTGGATTCCGCGAACACTGAAGCTTTCTTT.

This clone is judged medium-sized. The chain uses TRBV27 and TRBJ2-7; either TRBD1 or TRBD2 may supply D (5 bases each). The CDR3 contains 18 residues. Per the germline V gene, CDR1 is MNHEY and CDR2 is SMNVEV (reference sequence). The V and J ends lost 4 bases and 7 bases respectively, with 29 bases between them. CDR3 loop: CASSSSGTEGPWKREQYF. The CDR3 coding sequence is TGTGCCAGCAGTTCTTCTGGGACCGAGGGTCCCTGGAAGAGGGAGCAGTACTTC.

The chain is built from TRBV11-2 and TRBJ2-7, with D unclear. The CDR3 is 13 amino acids. Germline loops: CDR1 SGHAT, CDR2 FQNNGV. V lost 1 base to trimming and J lost 3 bases, with 7 bases between them. The CDR3 region is CASSLVNDYEQYF. CDR3 bases: TGTGCCAGCAGCTTAGTGAACGACTACGAGCAGTACTTC.

This clone was counted only a few times. The chain has TRBV15 and TRBJ1-5, with D unresolved. The V and J ends lost 0 bases and 7 bases respectively, with 13 bases between them. CDR1 is LNHNV, CDR2 YYDKDF, per germline (reference sequence). CDR3 length: 15 amino acids. CDR3 in amino acids: CATSRDRRGGQPQHF. The CDR3 DNA reads as TGTGCCACCAGCAGAGATCGGCGGGGTGGCCAGCCCCAGCATTTT.